This T cell receptor beta chain originates from a study of blood T cell repertoires in COVID-19. For the study at large: Samples taken during acute and convalescent COVID-19 were collected in the United States, Italy and Spain.

In the authors' methods: Nucleated cell number was recorded as an estimate derived from reference gene primer amplification. Method: immunoSEQ multiplex PCR; TCRdb's copy keeps in-frame clones and lacks some. V and J calls and clone size are copied from that table; D and trimming were computed from the DNA. This table holds about 100,000 clones, 80% to 85% found once. CDR1 is SGHRS, CDR2 YFSETQ, per germline. The CDR3 is 14 amino acids. Trimming took off 2 bases at V and 4 bases at J, with 12 bases between the two ends. Input material: peripheral blood. This TCR came from a man aged 70-80 years with acute or convalescent COVID-19. The chain links TRBV5-1 to TRBJ1-1; possible D gene TRBD1, 6 bases. CDR3 in DNA: TGCGCCAGCAGCTTTAACAGGGATGGCACTGAAGCTTTCTTT. Translation: CASSFNRDGTEAFF.